These 22 T cell receptor beta chains were all obtained from the same sample, sequenced in a study of T cells after yellow fever vaccination. TCRdb used MiXCR to reprocess the 5' RACE reads, holding one entry per CDR3 protein. This table has 300,000 to 400,000 distinct CDR3 sequences, 6.2% appearing once. The sequencing here drew on PBMCs, taken 5 days after the yellow fever booster vaccination. The source of these receptors is a man aged 30 to 45 who received the YFV17D yellow fever vaccine.

This clonotype was recorded many times. The rearrangement joins TRBV21-1 to TRBJ2-7. TRBV21-1 is listed as a pseudogene. This CDR3 has 12 amino acids. CDR3 sequence (DNA): TGTGCCAGCAGGTTGCGGCGGTACGAGCAGTACTTC. Amino acids: CASRLRRYEQYF.

This clonotype was picked up a small number of times. The chain combines TRBV15 with TRBJ2-4; 11 positions match TRBD2. The germline V gene encodes CDR1 LNHNV and CDR2 YYDKDF (reference sequence). The CDR3 is made up of 17 amino acids. J was trimmed by 8 bases and V by 3 bases; bases with no gene match: 12. CDR3 nucleotides: TGTGCCACCAGCAGCATGGAACTAGCGGGAGCTTGGGACATTCAGTACTTC. Protein product: CATSSMELAGAWDIQYF.

This clonotype appeared a few times. This CDR3 is CSARDTLGQKQYF. The CDR3 coding sequence is TGCAGTGCTAGAGATACCCTAGGACAGAAGCAGTACTTC. The chain is built from TRBV20-1 and TRBJ2-7, with D tentatively TRBD1 (6 bases). CDR3 length: 13 amino acids. The germline V gene encodes CDR1 DFQATT and CDR2 SNEGSKA (reference sequence). Trimming cost V 0 bases and J 8 bases, with 14 bases left between them.

This clonotype occurred many times. The chain carries TRBV12-3 or TRBV12-4 and TRBJ1-1; D not resolved. V lost 5 bases and J 11 bases, leaving 15 bases between the germline ends. The CDR3 runs to 12 residues. The DNA of the CDR3 is TGTGCCAGCAGTCCCTGGACTGGGAACGCTTTCTTT. As protein: CASSPWTGNAFF.

V usage is TRBV5-1 and J usage is TRBJ2-1; perhaps TRBD2 as D (5 bases). Germline CDR1 and CDR2: SGHRS and YFSETQ. This CDR3 is built from 15 residues. Trimming removed 5 bases from V and 3 bases from J, with 15 bases in between. CDR3 loop: CASRLDPTFYNEQFF. The CDR3 bases are TGCGCCAGCAGACTAGACCCGACCTTCTACAATGAGCAGTTCTTC.

CDR3 coding DNA: TGTGCCAGCAGCACCCACACCTCAACCATATATTTT. It encodes CASSTHTSTIYF. The chain recombines TRBV11-2 with TRBJ1-3, with no clear D. Germline CDR1 SGHAT, CDR2 FQNNGV. CDR3 length equals 12 residues. Trimming left V 5 bases short and J 10 bases short, with 12 bases between. Based on the CDR3 plus reference TRBV11-2 and TRBJ1-3, the full variable domain is EAGVAQSPRYKIIEKRQSVAFWCNPISGHATLYWYQQILGQGPKLLIQFQNNGVVDDSQLPKDRFSAERLKGVDSTLKIQPAKLEDSAVYLCASSTHTSTIYFGEGSWLTVV.

V usage is TRBV27 and J usage is TRBJ2-7; TRBD2 matches 8 bases. V lost 2 bases, J lost 3 bases, and 18 bases stayed unmatched. CDR1 and CDR2 from the germline V gene are MNHEY and SMNVEV (reference sequence). CDR3 length equals 19 residues. The CDR3 here is CASSLRVVQGTSYFYEQYF. CDR3 nucleotide sequence: TGTGCCAGCAGTTTAAGAGTAGTTCAAGGGACTAGTTATTTCTACGAGCAGTACTTC.

This clonotype was recorded a few times. The rearrangement uses TRBV5-6 and TRBJ2-7, with a weak D call TRBD1 (5 bases). CDR1 and CDR2 (germline): SGHDT, YYEEEE. The V end was cut by 4 bases, the J end by 5 bases, with 16 bases between. This CDR3 contains 14 residues. CDR3 coding DNA: TGTGCCAGCAGCACAACCGGACAAGTCCACGAGCAGTACTTC. Translation gives CASSTTGQVHEQYF.

This rearrangement joins TRBV18 to TRBJ2-1; 9 nucleotides align to TRBD2. CDR1 and CDR2 (germline): KGHSH, LQKENI. This CDR3 is 16 amino acids long. J lost 7 bases, V lost 2 bases, and 9 bases had no gene match. CDR3 sequence reads: CASSPGVASGANEQFF. The CDR3 DNA sequence: TGTGCCAGCTCACCAGGGGTGGCTAGCGGGGCAAATGAGCAGTTCTTC.

This clonotype appeared many times. The CDR3, as DNA: TGTGCCACCAGTGCCGGAGGGGTGAGGGGATACGAGCAGTACTTC. This codes for CATSAGGVRGYEQYF. V is TRBV24-1 and J is TRBJ2-7; maybe TRBD2 (6 bases). Per germline, CDR1 KGHDR and CDR2 SFDVKD. The CDR3 is 15 amino acids. The germline V and J ends were trimmed by 5 bases and 4 bases, with 17 bases remaining between them.

This clonotype was seen only a few times. V is TRBV7-2 and J is TRBJ2-7, with D perhaps matching TRBD2 (6 bases). V was pared by 3 bases and J by 2 bases, with 14 bases between. Germline CDR1 and CDR2: SGHTA and FQGNSA. The CDR3 length is 15 residues. The CDR3 protein is CASSLSELAAYEQYF. For the CDR3, the DNA is TGTGCCAGCAGCTTGTCAGAACTAGCCGCCTACGAGCAGTACTTC.

This chain joins TRBV5-1 and TRBJ2-1; D not certain. V was clipped by 3 bases and J by 7 bases, with 14 bases between them. This CDR3 region has 14 residues. Germline V gene sequence: CDR1 SGHRS, CDR2 YFSETQ. The CDR3 region has the DNA TGCGCCAGCAGCTCTCCGGGCCATCGGAATGAGCAGTTCTTC. This codes for CASSSPGHRNEQFF.

There are a few counts of this clonotype. The chain has TRBV18 and TRBJ2-2, with unresolved D. This CDR3 is 15 amino acids long. The germline V gene encodes CDR1 KGHSH and CDR2 LQKENI. V lost 6 bases and J 1 base, leaving 12 bases between the germline ends. The CDR3, as DNA: TGTGCCAGCTCCAGGACGTCCCAGAACACCGGGGAGCTGTTTTTT. Translating it yields CASSRTSQNTGELFF.

In its sample, this clonotype was seen many times. The chain carries TRBV9 and TRBJ2-7; D is ambiguous. This CDR3 contains 14 residues. V was shortened by 0 bases and J by 2 bases, with 9 bases between the two germline ends. Germline V lookup: CDR1 SGDLS, CDR2 YYNGEE. This chain's CDR3 is CASSVGHPTYEQYF. In DNA, the CDR3 is TGTGCCAGCAGCGTAGGTCACCCGACCTACGAGCAGTACTTC.

The table lists this clonotype with a few counts. The V gene is TRBV18, the J gene TRBJ2-2; TRBD1 matches at 9 bases. V trimming: 0 bases; J trimming: 5 bases; junction bases outside the gene matches: 4. Germline CDR1 reads KGHSH; CDR2 reads LQKENI. The CDR3 length is 16 residues. DNA of the CDR3: TGTGCCAGCTCACCACCCGGACAGGGGAGGACCGGGGAGCTGTTTTTT. Translated, it gives CASSPPGQGRTGELFF.

There are many counts of this clonotype. The genes are TRBV7-6 and TRBJ2-1; no reliable D call. Germline V gene sequence: CDR1 SGHVS, CDR2 FNYEAQ. This CDR3 is 12 amino acids long. Trimming left V 8 bases short and J 2 bases short, with 7 bases between. The CDR3 here is CASSGAYNEQFF. Written as DNA, the CDR3 is TGTGCCAGCTCGGGCGCCTACAATGAGCAGTTCTTC. The entire variable domain, with the rest obtained from reference TRBV7-6 and TRBJ2-1, is as follows: GAGVSQSPRYKVTKRGQDVALRCDPISGHVSLYWYRQALGQGPEFLTYFNYEAQQDKSGLPNDRFSAERPEGSISTLTIQRTEQRDSAMYRCASSGAYNEQFFGPGTRLTVL.

This clonotype was picked up a small number of times. This rearrangement joins TRBV11-2 to TRBJ2-7; a possible D gene is TRBD2 (5 bases). This CDR3 contains 10 residues. Germline CDR1 is SGHAT and CDR2 is FQNNGV. Trimming pared 8 bases from V and 6 bases from J, leaving 8 bases between. CDR3 sequence: CASGEGEQYF. The DNA for the CDR3 is TGTGCCAGCGGCGAGGGCGAGCAGTACTTC.

This clonotype appeared a few times. This chain joins TRBV5-4 and TRBJ2-1; the match to TRBD2 covers 10 bases. The V gene end was trimmed by 5 bases and the J gene end by 6 bases; junction bases not matched to a gene: 8. The CDR3 extends over 15 amino acids. Germline-derived CDR1 and CDR2 are SGHNT and YYREEE (reference sequence). The CDR3 bases are TGTGCCAGCAGACCTCTAGCGGGAGAAAGCAATGAGCAGTTCTTC. Encoded protein: CASRPLAGESNEQFF.

A word on this clonotype: At one of its ends the junction is not consistent with the germline gene, which may arise from a read error. This chain joins TRBV6-2 or TRBV6-3 and TRBJ2-7; tentative D call: TRBD1 (6 bases). The CDR3 length is 16 residues. CDR1 MNHEY and CDR2 SVGEGT come from the germline V gene. CDR3 coding DNA: TGTACCAGCAGTTACAGGGAGCTACGCCTTACCTACGAGCAGTACTTC. Translation: CTSSYRELRLTYEQYF.

The chain combines TRBV5-5 with TRBJ2-7, with TRBD1 as a possible D gene (6 bases). V shed 3 bases and J shed 2 bases, with 9 bases lying between them. Germline CDR1 reads SGHKS; CDR2 reads YYEKEE (reference sequence). The CDR3 totals 13 residues. CDR3 coding DNA: TGTGCCAGCAGCTCGCGGACAGCCTACGAGCAGTACTTC. This codes for CASSSRTAYEQYF.

The chain carries TRBV6-2 or TRBV6-3 and TRBJ2-2, with TRBD2 matching 9 bases. Germline-derived CDR1 and CDR2 are MNHEY and SVGEGT. This CDR3 has 19 residues. V was clipped by 2 bases and J by 7 bases; unmatched bases: 17. In nucleotides, the CDR3 is TGTGCCAGCAGTTACGATCGGCTAGCGGGACACAAGAGGGGCGGGGAGCTGTTTTTT. Protein: CASSYDRLAGHKRGGELFF.

To note about this clonotype: A much more abundant neighbour one base away suggests this may be a read error. The chain couples TRBV12-3 or TRBV12-4 to TRBJ2-5; tentatively, D is TRBD2 (5 bases). This CDR3 contains 15 residues. The CDR3 nucleotides read TGTGCCAGCAGTCGGGATGCATCGTACCAAGAGACCCCGTACTTC. The encoded protein is CASSRDASYQETPYF.